This T cell receptor beta chain was profiled in a study of blood T cell repertoires in COVID-19. Study-level background: Acute and convalescent COVID-19 specimens originated in the United States, Italy and Spain.

Trimming removed 3 bases at V and 6 bases at J, with 18 bases between. The CDR3 is 15 amino acids. Germline loops: CDR1 GTSNPN, CDR2 SVGIG (reference sequence). Original handling: Amplification with reference gene primers provided the estimates of nucleated cell counts. Clones were sequenced by immunoSEQ multiplex PCR, and TCRdb holds only the in-frame ones, with some missing. The V and J calls and clone size come from that table; D and trimming were worked out from the DNA. The sample includes around 140,000 clones, 75% to 90% of them seen just once. Sequenced: peripheral blood. This rearrangement joins TRBV30 to TRBJ2-1; possible D gene TRBD1, 5 bases. The clonotype was recovered from a human donor in a cohort sampled during active COVID-19. As DNA, the CDR3 is TGTGCCTGGAGAGAAGGGGCCTCTAGATTCAATGAGCAGTTCTTC. As protein: CAWREGASRFNEQFF.